One T cell receptor (beta chain) is described in this entry. Its antigen is currently unknown. The sample originates from a study of graft-versus-host responses after intestinal transplantation. About the study: Recipients underwent multivisceral, liver-intestinal, or isolated intestinal transplants. All recipients got anti-thymocyte globulin induction, then tacrolimus and steroids for approximately 3 years. General observations from the study: Declining HvG levels early post-transplant were linked to peak circulating GvH clone levels. Where graft-donor T cell macrochimerism was present, patients had high graft-versus-host to host-versus-graft clonal ratios in allografts.

Here immunoSEQ multiplex PCR was the method, and the copy in TCRdb shows in-frame clones only, minus some. The profile shows approximately 92,000 clones, about 89% of them singletons. Germline lookup yields CDR1 MDHEN and CDR2 SYDVKM. This CDR3 region has 16 residues. The V gene lost 5 bases and the J gene lost 4 bases, with 15 bases spanning the gap. The sample here was unstimulated CD8+ T cells sorted from spleen or lymph node cells, taken before intestinal transplant. This clonotype originated in a human donor who received an intestinal transplant. The V call is TRBV28, the J call TRBJ1-6; D is possibly TRBD1 (5 bases). The CDR3 loop is CASSPLLGGYNSPLHF. The CDR3 region has the DNA TGTGCCAGCAGTCCCCTTCTCGGGGGGTATAATTCACCCCTCCACTTT.